The TCR beta chain described here comes from a study of graft-versus-host responses after intestinal transplantation. The CDR3 is 15 residues long. V lost 0 bases, J lost 6 bases, and 4 bases stayed unmatched. Germline V gene data show CDR1 as SNHLY and CDR2 as FYNNEI. TCRdb's table, derived via immunoSEQ multiplex PCR, lists solely in-frame clones and lacks some. The sample records approximately 24,000 clones, approximately 93% being singletons. The chain couples TRBV2 to TRBJ1-2; 10 bases fit TRBD1. The specimen was PBMCs, collected 18 days after transplant. This TCR was sampled from a human patient who received an intestinal transplant, so some T cells may come from the graft donor. The CDR3 DNA is TGTGCCAGCAGTGAAGCTCCGGGACAGGGGAATGGCTACACCTTC. Protein product: CASSEAPGQGNGYTF.